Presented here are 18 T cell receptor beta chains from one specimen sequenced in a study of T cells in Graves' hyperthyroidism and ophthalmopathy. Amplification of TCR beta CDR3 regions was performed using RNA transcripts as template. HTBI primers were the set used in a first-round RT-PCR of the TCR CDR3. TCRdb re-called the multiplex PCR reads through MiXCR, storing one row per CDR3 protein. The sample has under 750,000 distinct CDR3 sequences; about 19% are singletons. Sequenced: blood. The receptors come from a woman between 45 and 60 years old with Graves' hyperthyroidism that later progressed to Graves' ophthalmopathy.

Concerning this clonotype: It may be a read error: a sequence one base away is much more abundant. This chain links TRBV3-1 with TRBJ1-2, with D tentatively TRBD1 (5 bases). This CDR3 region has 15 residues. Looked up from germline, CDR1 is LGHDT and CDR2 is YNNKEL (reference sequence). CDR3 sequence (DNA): TGTGTCAGCAGCCACTGGGGGGAAGAGGGTTATGGCTACACCTTC. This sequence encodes CVSSHWGEEGYGYTF.

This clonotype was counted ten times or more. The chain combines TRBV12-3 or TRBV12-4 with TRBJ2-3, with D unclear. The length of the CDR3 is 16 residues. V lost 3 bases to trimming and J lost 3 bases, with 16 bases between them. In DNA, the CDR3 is TGTGCCAGCAGTTTGGAAGGGTGGGGTGCGACAGATACGCAGTATTTT. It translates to CASSLEGWGATDTQYF.

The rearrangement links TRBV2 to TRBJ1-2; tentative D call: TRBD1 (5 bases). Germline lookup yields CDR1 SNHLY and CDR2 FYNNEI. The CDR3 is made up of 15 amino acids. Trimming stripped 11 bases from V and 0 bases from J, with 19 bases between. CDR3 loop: CAYQGNGLTNYGYTF. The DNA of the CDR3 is TGTGCCTACCAGGGCAACGGGCTTACTAACTATGGCTACACCTTC.

CDR3 coding DNA: TGTGCCAGCAGTGAATTCGGAGCAACTAATGAAAAACTGTTTTTT. Residues: CASSEFGATNEKLFF. This sequence joins TRBV25-1 and TRBJ1-4; D is uncertain. The CDR3 is 15 amino acids. V lost 1 base, J lost 0 bases, and 6 bases lay in between. The germline CDR1 and CDR2 sequences are MGHDK and SYGVNS.

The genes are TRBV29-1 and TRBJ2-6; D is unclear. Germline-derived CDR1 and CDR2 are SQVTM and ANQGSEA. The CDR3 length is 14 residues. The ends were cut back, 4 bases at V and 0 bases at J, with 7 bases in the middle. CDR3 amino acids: CSVARNSGANVLTF. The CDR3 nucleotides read TGCAGCGTTGCACGGAACTCTGGGGCCAACGTCCTGACTTTC.

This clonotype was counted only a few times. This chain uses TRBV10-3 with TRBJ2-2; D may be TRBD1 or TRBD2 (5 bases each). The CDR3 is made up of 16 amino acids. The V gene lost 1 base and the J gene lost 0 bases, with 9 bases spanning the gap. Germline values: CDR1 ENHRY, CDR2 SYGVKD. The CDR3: CAISEYGTTNTGELFF. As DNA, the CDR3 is TGTGCCATCAGTGAGTACGGGACGACGAACACCGGGGAGCTGTTTTTT.

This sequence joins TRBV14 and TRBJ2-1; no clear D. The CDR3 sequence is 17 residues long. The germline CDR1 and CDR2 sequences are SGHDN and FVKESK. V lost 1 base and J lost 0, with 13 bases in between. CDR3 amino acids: CASSQVYPSSSYNEQFF. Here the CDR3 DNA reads TGTGCCAGCAGCCAAGTCTACCCTTCTAGCTCCTACAATGAGCAGTTCTTC.

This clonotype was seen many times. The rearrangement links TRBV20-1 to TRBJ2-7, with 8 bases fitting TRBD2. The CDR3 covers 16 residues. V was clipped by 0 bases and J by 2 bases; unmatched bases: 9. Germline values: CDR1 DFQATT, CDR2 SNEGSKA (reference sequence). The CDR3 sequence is CSARDGGWRGAYEQYF. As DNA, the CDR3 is TGCAGTGCTAGAGATGGTGGCTGGCGGGGGGCCTACGAGCAGTACTTC.

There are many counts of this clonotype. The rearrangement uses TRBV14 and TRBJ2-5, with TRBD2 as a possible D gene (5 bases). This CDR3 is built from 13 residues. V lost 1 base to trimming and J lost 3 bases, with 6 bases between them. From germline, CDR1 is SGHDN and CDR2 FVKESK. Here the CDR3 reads CASSQAGKETQYF. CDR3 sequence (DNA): TGTGCCAGCAGCCAAGCGGGGAAAGAGACCCAGTACTTC.

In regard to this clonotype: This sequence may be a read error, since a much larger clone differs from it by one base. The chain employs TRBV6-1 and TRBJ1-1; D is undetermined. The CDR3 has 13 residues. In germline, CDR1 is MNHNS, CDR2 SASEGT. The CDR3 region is CASSAKMNTESFF. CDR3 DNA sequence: TGTGCCAGCAGTGCCAAAATGAACACTGAATCTTTCTTT.

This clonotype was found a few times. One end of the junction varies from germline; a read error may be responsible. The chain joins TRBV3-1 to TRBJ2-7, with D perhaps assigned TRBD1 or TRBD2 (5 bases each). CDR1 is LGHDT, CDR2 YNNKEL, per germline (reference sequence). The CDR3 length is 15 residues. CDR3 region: CASSQGFGAAYEQHF. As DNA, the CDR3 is TGTGCCAGCAGCCAAGGGTTCGGGGCTGCTTACGAGCAGCACTTC.

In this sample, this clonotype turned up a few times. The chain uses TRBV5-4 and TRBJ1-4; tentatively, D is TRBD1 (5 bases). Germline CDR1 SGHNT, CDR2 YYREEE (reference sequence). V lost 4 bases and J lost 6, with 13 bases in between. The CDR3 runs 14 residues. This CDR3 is CASSLRDGDEKLFF. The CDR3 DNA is TGTGCCAGCAGCCTGAGGGACGGGGATGAAAAACTGTTTTTT.

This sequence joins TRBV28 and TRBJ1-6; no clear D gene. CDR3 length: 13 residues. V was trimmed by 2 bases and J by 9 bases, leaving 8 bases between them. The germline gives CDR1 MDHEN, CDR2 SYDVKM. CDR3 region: CASSLRTVSPLHF. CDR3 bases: TGTGCCAGCAGTTTAAGGACGGTTTCACCCCTCCACTTT.

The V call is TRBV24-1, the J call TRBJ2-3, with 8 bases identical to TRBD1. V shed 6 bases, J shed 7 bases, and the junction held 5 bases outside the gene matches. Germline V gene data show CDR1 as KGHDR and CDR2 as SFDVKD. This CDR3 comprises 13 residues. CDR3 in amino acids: CATSPGGINTQYF. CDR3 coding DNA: TGTGCCACCAGTCCAGGGGGCATAAATACGCAGTATTTT.

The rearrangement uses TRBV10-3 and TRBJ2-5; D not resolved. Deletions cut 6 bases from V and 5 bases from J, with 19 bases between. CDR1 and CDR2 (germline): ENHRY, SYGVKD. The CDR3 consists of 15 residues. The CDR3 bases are TGTGCCATCAGCGACCCCCCGGGTGCCGATGAGACCCAGTACTTC. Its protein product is CAISDPPGADETQYF.

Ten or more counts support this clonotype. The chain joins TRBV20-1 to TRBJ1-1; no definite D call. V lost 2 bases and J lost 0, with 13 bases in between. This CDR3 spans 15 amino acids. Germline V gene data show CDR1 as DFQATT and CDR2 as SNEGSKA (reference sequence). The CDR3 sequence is CSARQGGPMNTEAFF. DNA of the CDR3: TGCAGTGCTAGACAAGGCGGACCCATGAACACTGAAGCTTTCTTT.

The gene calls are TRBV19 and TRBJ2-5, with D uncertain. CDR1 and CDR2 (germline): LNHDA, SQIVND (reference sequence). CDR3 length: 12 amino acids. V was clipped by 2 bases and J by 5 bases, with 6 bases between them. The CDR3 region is CASSIPGETQYF. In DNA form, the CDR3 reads TGTGCCAGTAGTATACCCGGGGAGACCCAGTACTTC.

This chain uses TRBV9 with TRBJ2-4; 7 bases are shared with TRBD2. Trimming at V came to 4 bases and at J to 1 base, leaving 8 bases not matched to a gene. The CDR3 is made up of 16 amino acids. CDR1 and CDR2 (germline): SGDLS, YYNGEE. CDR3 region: CASSPRGDAAKNIQYF. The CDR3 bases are TGTGCCAGCAGCCCTCGGGGGGATGCGGCCAAAAACATTCAGTACTTC.